This entry lists 7 T cell receptor beta chains sequenced from one sample in a study of CD8+ T cells in alopecia areata. Once RNA had been extracted, it was reverse transcribed into cDNA to act as the sequencing template. Using immunoSEQ multiplex PCR, the repertoire was profiled, and TCRdb retains in-frame clones only, with some absent. The sample has around 97,000 clones; less than 70% are singletons. Sequenced sample: CD4+ T cells sorted from blood. These receptors all come from a human donor in good health.

This clone was detected only once. The chain joins TRBV6-6 to TRBJ1-5; no firm D call. CDR1 MNHNY and CDR2 SVGAGI come from the germline V gene (reference sequence). Deletions cut 6 bases from V and 1 base from J, with 7 bases between. This CDR3 has 13 amino acids. CDR3 loop: CASSQDSNQPQHF. Written as DNA, the CDR3 is TGTGCCAGCAGCCAGGACAGCAATCAGCCCCAGCATTTT.

The gene calls are TRBV6-1 and TRBJ1-5; D remains ambiguous. Germline CDR1 is MNHNS and CDR2 is SASEGT. The CDR3 is made up of 15 amino acids. With 7 bases removed from V and 5 bases from J, the gap between germline ends came to 18 bases. CDR3 sequence reads: CASNAAGTGDQPQHF. The CDR3, as DNA: TGTGCCAGCAATGCTGCAGGTACCGGTGATCAGCCCCAGCATTTT.

This clone has only one observation. The genes are TRBV29-1 and TRBJ1-4; no reliable D call. Deletions cut 5 bases from V and 6 bases from J, with 10 bases between. This CDR3 contains 12 residues. CDR1 is SQVTM and CDR2 is ANQGSEA in the germline V gene. The CDR3 region has the DNA TGCAGCGTTACCAGGACGGATGAAAAACTGTTTTTT. It translates to CSVTRTDEKLFF.

The chain has TRBV23-1 and TRBJ1-6; possible D gene TRBD1, 5 bases. TRBV23-1 is an ORF; its function is uncertain. Trimming cost V 0 bases and J 10 bases, with 13 bases left between them. The CDR3 covers 15 residues. As DNA, the CDR3 is TGCGCCAGCAGTCAATCGGTGAAGGGGCGGTCACCCCTCCACTTT. Encoded protein: CASSQSVKGRSPLHF.

The rearrangement links TRBV2 to TRBJ2-2, with 9 nucleotides matching TRBD2. CDR1 and CDR2 from the germline V gene are SNHLY and FYNNEI. V was clipped by 6 bases and J by 0 bases; unmatched bases: 8. There are 17 residues in the CDR3. The CDR3 sequence: CASRPGAGGPNTGELFF. CDR3 bases: TGTGCCAGCAGACCGGGAGCGGGGGGACCGAACACCGGGGAGCTGTTTTTT.

This clone was detected only a few times. V usage is TRBV28 and J usage is TRBJ1-3; 8 bases line up with TRBD1. In germline, CDR1 is MDHEN, CDR2 SYDVKM. This CDR3 comprises 16 residues. The V and J ends lost 5 bases and 3 bases, in that order; junction bases with no gene match: 9. The CDR3 DNA follows: TGTGCCAGCAGTCCAGGGGACAGGATGAGTGGAAACACCATATATTTT. Translated: CASSPGDRMSGNTIYF.

V and J are TRBV28 and TRBJ2-3; TRBD1 aligns across 11 bases. Germline values: CDR1 MDHEN, CDR2 SYDVKM. The CDR3 totals 15 residues. V gave up 3 bases and J gave up 4 bases; unmatched junction bases: 3. The CDR3 spells CASSFSGQGADTQYF. The DNA for the CDR3 is TGTGCCAGCAGTTTCTCGGGACAGGGGGCAGATACGCAGTATTTT.